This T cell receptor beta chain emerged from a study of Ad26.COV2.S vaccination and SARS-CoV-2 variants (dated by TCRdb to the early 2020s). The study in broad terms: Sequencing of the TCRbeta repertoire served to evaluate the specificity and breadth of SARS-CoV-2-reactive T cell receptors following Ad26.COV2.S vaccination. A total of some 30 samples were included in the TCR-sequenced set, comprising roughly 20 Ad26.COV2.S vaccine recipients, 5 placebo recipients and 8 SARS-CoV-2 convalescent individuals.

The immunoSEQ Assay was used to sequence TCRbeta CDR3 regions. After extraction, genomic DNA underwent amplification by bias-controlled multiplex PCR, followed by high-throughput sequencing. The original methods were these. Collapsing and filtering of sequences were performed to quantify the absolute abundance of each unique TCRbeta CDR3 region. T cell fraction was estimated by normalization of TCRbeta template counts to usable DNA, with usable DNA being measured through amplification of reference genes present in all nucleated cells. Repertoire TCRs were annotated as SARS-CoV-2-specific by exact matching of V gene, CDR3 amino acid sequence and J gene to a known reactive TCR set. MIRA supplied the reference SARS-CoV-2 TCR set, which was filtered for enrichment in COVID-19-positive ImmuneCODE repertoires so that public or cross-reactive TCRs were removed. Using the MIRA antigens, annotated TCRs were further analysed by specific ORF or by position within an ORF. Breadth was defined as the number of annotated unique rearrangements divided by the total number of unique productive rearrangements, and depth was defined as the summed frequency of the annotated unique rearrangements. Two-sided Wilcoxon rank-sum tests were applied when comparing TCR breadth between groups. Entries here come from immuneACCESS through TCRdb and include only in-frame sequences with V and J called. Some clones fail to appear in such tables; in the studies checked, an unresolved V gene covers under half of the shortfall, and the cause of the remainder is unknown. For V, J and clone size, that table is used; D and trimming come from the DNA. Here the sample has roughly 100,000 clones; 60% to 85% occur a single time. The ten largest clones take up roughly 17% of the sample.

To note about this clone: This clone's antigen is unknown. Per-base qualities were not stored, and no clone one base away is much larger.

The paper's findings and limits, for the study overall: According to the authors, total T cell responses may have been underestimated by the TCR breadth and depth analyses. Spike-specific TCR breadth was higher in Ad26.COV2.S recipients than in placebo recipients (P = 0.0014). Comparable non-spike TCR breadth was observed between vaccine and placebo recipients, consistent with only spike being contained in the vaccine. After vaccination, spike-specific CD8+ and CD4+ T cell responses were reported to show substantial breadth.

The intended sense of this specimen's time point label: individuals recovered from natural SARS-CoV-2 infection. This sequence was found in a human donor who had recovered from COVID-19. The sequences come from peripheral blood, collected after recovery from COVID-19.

The CDR3 corresponds to CASSSLSGGLDTQYF. The DNA sequence reads TGTGCCAGTAGTTCCCTTAGCGGGGGTCTAGATACGCAGTATTTT. This chain joins TRBV19 to TRBJ2-3, and TRBD2 matches 9 of the central bases. V is trimmed back by 5 bases and J by 5 bases, and the junction contains 8 bases that no gene match accounts for. Inclusive of the bounding cysteine and phenylalanine, the CDR3 is 15 residues long. Of all the DNA, just the CDR3 is kept, 45 bases in frame from base 1. CDR1 and CDR2, per the germline V gene (reference sequence), are LNHDA and SQIVND.